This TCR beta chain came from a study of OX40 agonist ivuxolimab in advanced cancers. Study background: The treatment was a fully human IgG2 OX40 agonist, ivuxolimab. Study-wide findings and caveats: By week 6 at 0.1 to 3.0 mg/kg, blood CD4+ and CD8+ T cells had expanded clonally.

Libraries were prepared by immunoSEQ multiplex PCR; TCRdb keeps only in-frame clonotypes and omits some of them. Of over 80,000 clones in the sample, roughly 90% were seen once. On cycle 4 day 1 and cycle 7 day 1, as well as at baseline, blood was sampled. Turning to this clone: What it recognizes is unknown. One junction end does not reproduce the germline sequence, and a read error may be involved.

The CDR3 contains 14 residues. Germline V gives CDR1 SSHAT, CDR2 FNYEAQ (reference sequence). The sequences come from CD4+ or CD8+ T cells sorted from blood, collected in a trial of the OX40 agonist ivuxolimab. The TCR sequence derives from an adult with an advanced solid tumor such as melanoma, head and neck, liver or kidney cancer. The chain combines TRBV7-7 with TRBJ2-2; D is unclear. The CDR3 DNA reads TGTGCTAGCAGCCCCAGATCGGACACCGGGGAGCTGTTTTTT. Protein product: CASSPRSDTGELFF.